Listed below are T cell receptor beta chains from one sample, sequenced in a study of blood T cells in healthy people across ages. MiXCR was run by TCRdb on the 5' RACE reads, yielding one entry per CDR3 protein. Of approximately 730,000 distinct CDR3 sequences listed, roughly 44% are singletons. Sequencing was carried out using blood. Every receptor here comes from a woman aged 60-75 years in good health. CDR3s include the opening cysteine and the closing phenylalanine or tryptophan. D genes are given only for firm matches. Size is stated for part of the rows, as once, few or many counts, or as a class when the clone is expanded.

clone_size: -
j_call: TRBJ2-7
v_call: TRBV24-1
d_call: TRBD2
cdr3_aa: CATSGIGTSGREGNEQYF
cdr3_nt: TGTGCCACCAGTGGTATCGGGACTAGCGGGAGAGAAGGCAATGAGCAGTACTTC

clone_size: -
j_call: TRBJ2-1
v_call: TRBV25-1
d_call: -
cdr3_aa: CASTPREAGLKVNEQFF
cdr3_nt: TGTGCCAGCACCCCCCGCGAGGCGGGATTAAAGGTTAATGAGCAGTTCTTC

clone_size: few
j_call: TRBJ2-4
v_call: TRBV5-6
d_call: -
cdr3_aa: CASSNSENIQYF
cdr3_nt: TGTGCCAGCAGCAATTCAGAAAACATTCAGTACTTC

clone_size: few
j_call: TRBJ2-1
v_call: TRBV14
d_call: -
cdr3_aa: CASSQGLVFEEQFF
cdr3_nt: TGTGCCAGCAGCCAAGGACTAGTCTTCGAGGAGCAGTTCTTC

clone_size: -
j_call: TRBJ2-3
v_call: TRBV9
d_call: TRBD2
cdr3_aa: CASSEGTSGYTDTQYF
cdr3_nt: TGTGCCAGCAGCGAGGGGACTAGCGGATACACAGATACGCAGTATTTT

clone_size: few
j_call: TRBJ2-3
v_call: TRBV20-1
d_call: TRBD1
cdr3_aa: CSAYSGTGIPTDTQYF
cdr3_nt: TGCAGTGCCTATTCCGGGACAGGGATCCCCACAGATACGCAGTATTTT

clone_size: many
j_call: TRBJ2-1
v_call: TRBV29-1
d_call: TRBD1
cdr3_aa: CSVESQTGVYNEQFF
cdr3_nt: TGCAGCGTTGAAAGTCAGACAGGGGTATACAATGAGCAGTTCTTC

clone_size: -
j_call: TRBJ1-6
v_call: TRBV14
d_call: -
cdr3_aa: CASSQERPPGADSPLHF
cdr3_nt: TGTGCCAGCAGCCAAGAACGCCCGCCGGGGGCGGATTCACCCCTCCACTTT

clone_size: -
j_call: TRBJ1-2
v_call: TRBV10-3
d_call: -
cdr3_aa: CAISVGDSYYGYTF
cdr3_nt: TGTGCCATCAGTGTTGGCGACAGCTACTATGGCTACACCTTC

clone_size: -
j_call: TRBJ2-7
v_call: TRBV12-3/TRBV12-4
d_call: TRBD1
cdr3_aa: CASSTGTGAIFEQYF
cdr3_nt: TGTGCCAGCAGTACCGGGACAGGGGCTATATTTGAGCAGTACTTC

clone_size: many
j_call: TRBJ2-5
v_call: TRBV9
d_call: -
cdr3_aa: CASSRVTTQETQYF
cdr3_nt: TGTGCCAGCAGTCGCGTCACTACGCAAGAGACCCAGTACTTC

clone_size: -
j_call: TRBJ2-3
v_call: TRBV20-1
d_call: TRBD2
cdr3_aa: CSASPTSGTSTDTQYF
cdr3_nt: TGCAGTGCTAGCCCGACTAGCGGGACTAGCACAGATACGCAGTATTTT